Below, 24 T cell receptor beta chains from the same sample are listed, as sequenced in a study of Ad26.COV2.S vaccination and SARS-CoV-2 variants. Data came from immunoSEQ multiplex PCR; TCRdb stores just in-frame clones and leaves some out. The data hold about 320,000 clones, with under 90% observed a single time. This sample's treatment: around 19 received Ad26.COV2.S at low or high dose, single or two shots; about 5 received placebo; per-sample allocation not given. Sample collection was performed on day 63 after the first vaccine or placebo injection. The sample was peripheral blood, taken in a trial of Ad26.COV2.S vaccine versus placebo. These TCRs come from a person aged 18-65 years who received the Ad26.COV2.S COVID-19 vaccine or a placebo.

The J gene is TRBJ2-1, the V gene TRBV5-5; D is undetermined. The V end was cut by 7 bases, the J end by 0 bases, with 11 bases between. This CDR3 has 14 amino acids. CDR1 and CDR2 (germline): SGHKS, YYEKEE (reference sequence). This CDR3 is CASGHWDSYNEQFF. CDR3 DNA: TGTGCCAGCGGTCATTGGGACTCCTACAATGAGCAGTTCTTC.

The V and J genes are TRBV2 and TRBJ2-1; 12 bases are shared with TRBD2. Germline values: CDR1 SNHLY, CDR2 FYNNEI. The V gene end was trimmed by 10 bases and the J gene end by 7 bases; junction bases not matched to a gene: 17. The CDR3 runs to 17 residues. In nucleotides, the CDR3 is TGTGCCATCTCGACCCATAAACCTAGCGGGGGGGGTAATGAGCAGTTCTTC. Translating it yields CAISTHKPSGGGNEQFF.

J is TRBJ2-4 and V is TRBV27; D could derive from TRBD1 or TRBD2 (5 bases each). This CDR3 spans 14 amino acids. Germline values: CDR1 MNHEY, CDR2 SMNVEV (reference sequence). The V end was cut by 2 bases, the J end by 6 bases, with 11 bases between. The DNA for the CDR3 is TGTGCCAGCAGTTTAGGGGGTAGCCGAAACATTCAGTACTTC. Translation gives CASSLGGSRNIQYF.

V is TRBV19 and J is TRBJ1-2; possible D gene TRBD1, 6 bases. V was pared by 4 bases and J by 0 bases, with 12 bases between. The germline V gene has CDR1 LNHDA and CDR2 SQIVND (reference sequence). The CDR3 is made up of 15 amino acids. The CDR3 region is CASSTPGQTNYGYTF. For the CDR3, the DNA is TGTGCCAGTAGTACCCCAGGACAGACTAACTATGGCTACACCTTC.

The chain has TRBV14 and TRBJ2-7; the D call may be TRBD1 or TRBD2 (5 bases each). This CDR3 is 13 amino acids long. With 0 bases removed from V and 5 bases from J, the gap between germline ends came to 8 bases. Germline V CDR1 and CDR2: SGHDN, FVKESK. The CDR3 region has the DNA TGTGCCAGCAGCCAAGATGGGACCCACGAGCAGTACGTC. Protein sequence: CASSQDGTHEQYV.

The rearrangement uses TRBV11-2 and TRBJ1-3; D call uncertain. The length of the CDR3 is 12 residues. The V gene lost 3 bases and the J gene lost 11 bases, with 11 bases spanning the gap. Germline V gene lookup returns CDR1 SGHAT and CDR2 FQNNGV. CDR3 in DNA: TGTGCCAGCAGCTTGGGAGGTCGATCCATATATTTT. Its translation: CASSLGGRSIYF.

This chain links TRBV5-1 with TRBJ2-2; D gene ambiguous. The CDR3 covers 17 residues. The germline gives CDR1 SGHRS, CDR2 YFSETQ. V was pared by 5 bases and J by 2 bases, with 19 bases between. The CDR3 DNA sequence: TGCGCCAGCAGATCTTCTACCGGGTCCATAAACACCGGGGAGCTGTTTTTT. This sequence encodes CASRSSTGSINTGELFF.

V gene TRBV4-3 combines with J gene TRBJ2-3; 12 bases agree with TRBD2. The CDR3 consists of 18 residues. V was clipped by 0 bases and J by 4 bases; unmatched bases: 8. Germline V gene lookup returns CDR1 LGHNA and CDR2 YSLEER. CDR3 DNA sequence: TGCGCCAGCAGCCAAGATGGGAGGCTAGCGGGGGGGGCAGATACGCAGTATTTT. This codes for CASSQDGRLAGGADTQYF.

This chain joins TRBV7-9 and TRBJ1-2; 8 positions agree with TRBD1. This CDR3 comprises 14 residues. The V gene's germline CDR1 is SEHNR and CDR2 FQNEAQ (reference sequence). Unmatched junction bases numbered 4, after V lost 2 bases and J lost 5 bases. DNA of the CDR3: TGTGCCAGCAGCTTAACGACAGGGGCGTATGGCTACACCTTC. It codes for CASSLTTGAYGYTF. Full variable domain (missing parts from reference TRBV7-9 and TRBJ1-2): DTGVSQNPRHKITKRGQNVTFRCDPISEHNRLYWYRQTLGQGPEFLTYFQNEAQLEKSRLLSDRFSAERPKGSFSTLEIQRTEQGDSAMYLCASSLTTGAYGYTFGSGTRLTVV.

This chain joins TRBV27 and TRBJ1-2, with D perhaps TRBD1 (5 bases). V dropped 5 bases and J dropped 6 bases, with 19 bases sitting between them. The germline V gene has CDR1 MNHEY and CDR2 SMNVEV (reference sequence). The CDR3 length is 15 residues. For the CDR3, the DNA is TGTGCCAGCAGTACGGGACCGATAGGATGGCATGGCTACACCTTC. Its translation is CASSTGPIGWHGYTF.

The chain couples TRBV4-1 to TRBJ1-1; D is unclear. Per the germline V gene, CDR1 is MGHRA and CDR2 is YSYEKL. V was trimmed by 4 bases and J by 2 bases, leaving 14 bases between them. This CDR3 is built from 15 residues. CDR3 sequence (DNA): TGCGCCAGCAGCCTTGGACCGGGTCCTAACACTGAAGCTTTCTTT. Its translation: CASSLGPGPNTEAFF.

The chain joins TRBV7-2 to TRBJ2-3; 7 bases fit TRBD1. Germline V gene data show CDR1 as SGHTA and CDR2 as FQGNSA. The CDR3 contains 12 residues. V gave up 9 bases and J gave up 6 bases; unmatched junction bases: 6. This CDR3 is CASLQGSDTQYF. CDR3 nucleotides: TGTGCCAGTCTACAGGGGTCTGATACGCAGTATTTT.

The chain is built from TRBV5-1 and TRBJ2-7, with 10 bases that match TRBD1. The CDR3 contains 18 residues. Germline V CDR1 and CDR2: SGHRS, YFSETQ. V was clipped by 0 bases and J by 3 bases; unmatched bases: 12. As DNA, the CDR3 is TGCGCCAGCAGCTTGGAAGGACAGGGGGACCACACAGGCTACGAGCAGTACTTC. Translated, it gives CASSLEGQGDHTGYEQYF.

V usage is TRBV12-3 or TRBV12-4 and J usage is TRBJ2-3; D unresolved. CDR3 length: 11 amino acids. Trimming removed 3 bases at V and 6 bases at J, with 4 bases between. In DNA form, the CDR3 reads TGTGCCAGCAGTTTGCCGGATACGCAGTATTTT. Residues: CASSLPDTQYF.

The chain is built from TRBV3-1 (or the pseudogene TRBV3-2) and TRBJ2-1; 7 bases fit TRBD1. CDR3 length: 15 amino acids. Germline loops: CDR1 LGHDT, CDR2 YNNKEL (reference sequence). With 4 bases clipped from V and 8 bases from J, the junction kept 11 bases outside the gene matches. CDR3 nucleotides: TGTGCCAGCAGCCTACACGACAGGGTAGAGTATGAGCAGTTCTTC. Residues: CASSLHDRVEYEQFF.

J is TRBJ2-1 and V is TRBV12-3 or TRBV12-4; D is tentatively TRBD1 or TRBD2 (5 bases each). Trimming cost V 9 bases and J 7 bases, with 10 bases left between them. The CDR3 runs to 11 residues. Here the CDR3 reads CASGGWNEQFF. CDR3 nucleotides: TGTGCCAGTGGGGGATGGAATGAGCAGTTCTTC.

This clone has a single count. The rearrangement uses TRBV10-3 and TRBJ2-7, with TRBD1 matching over 8 bases. Germline-derived CDR1 and CDR2 are ENHRY and SYGVKD. V was pared by 4 bases and J by 3 bases, with 8 bases of the junction left unmatched. This CDR3 has 15 residues. CDR3 nucleotide sequence: TGTGCCATCAGTGCGGGACAGGAACGGGACTACGAGCAGTACTTC. It specifies CAISAGQERDYEQYF.

V and J are TRBV9 and TRBJ2-3; a weak D match, TRBD1 (6 bases). Germline V CDR1 and CDR2: SGDLS, YYNGEE. V lost 5 bases, J lost 0 bases, and 19 bases lay in between. This CDR3 is 17 amino acids long. The CDR3 is CASSSRGWDTSTDTQYF. DNA of the CDR3: TGTGCCAGCAGTTCCCGCGGTTGGGACACAAGCACAGATACGCAGTATTTT. The variable domain in full, completed from reference TRBV9 and TRBJ2-3, reads DSGVTQTPKHLITATGQRVTLRCSPRSGDLSVYWYQQSLDQGLQFLIQYYNGEERAKGNILERFSAQQFPDLHSELNLSSLELGDSALYFCASSSRGWDTSTDTQYFGPGTRLTVL.

This clone was counted a single time. The CDR3 sequence is CASSSGGPLPEQYF. CDR3 DNA sequence: TGTGCCAGCAGTTCTGGGGGGCCCCTACCCGAGCAGTACTTC. The chain employs TRBV7-2 and TRBJ2-7; D is possibly TRBD1 or TRBD2 (6 bases each). Germline V CDR1 and CDR2: SGHTA, FQGNSA. V shed 6 bases and J shed 6 bases, with 18 bases lying between them. The CDR3 contains 14 residues.

This clone was counted once. This chain joins TRBV6-5 and TRBJ1-1; D is undetermined. The germline V gene has CDR1 MNHEY and CDR2 SVGAGI. Trimming removed 4 bases from V and 0 bases from J, with 3 bases in between. The CDR3 length is 12 residues. CDR3 sequence (DNA): TGTGCCAGCAGTTCAGTGAACACTGAAGCTTTCTTT. This translates into CASSSVNTEAFF.

The chain employs TRBV6-5 and TRBJ1-3; D remains unclear. This CDR3 is built from 13 residues. Germline CDR1 is MNHEY and CDR2 is SVGAGI. The V gene lost 2 bases and the J gene lost 4 bases, with 6 bases spanning the gap. CDR3 residues: CASSYNRGNTIYF. The CDR3 DNA reads as TGTGCCAGCAGTTACAACCGAGGAAACACCATATATTTT.

J is TRBJ2-3 and V is TRBV29-1; the D gene is possibly TRBD2 (6 bases). From germline, CDR1 is SQVTM and CDR2 ANQGSEA. Between the trimmed V and J ends, which lost 5 bases and 0 bases, there was a span of 18 bases. This CDR3 has 16 residues. CDR3 DNA sequence: TGCAGCGTTTCCGGGTGGAGACTAGGGAGCACAGATACGCAGTATTTT. This encodes CSVSGWRLGSTDTQYF.

The rearrangement joins TRBV5-1 to TRBJ1-2; D is undetermined. The CDR3 totals 15 residues. CDR1 SGHRS and CDR2 YFSETQ come from the germline V gene. V lost 0 bases to trimming and J lost 2 bases, with 11 bases between them. This CDR3 reads CASSLGQVKNYGYTF. The DNA for the CDR3 is TGCGCCAGCAGCTTGGGGCAGGTAAAGAACTATGGCTACACCTTC.

V usage is TRBV18 and J usage is TRBJ1-1, with D perhaps matching TRBD1 (5 bases). Per the germline V gene, CDR1 is KGHSH and CDR2 is LQKENI. The CDR3 is made up of 14 amino acids. The V gene lost 5 bases and the J gene lost 4 bases, with 14 bases spanning the gap. The CDR3 reads CASSSSGTGTEAFF. In DNA, the CDR3 is TGTGCCAGCTCATCCTCAGGGACGGGCACTGAAGCTTTCTTT.